This is a list of T cell receptor beta chains from one sample in a study of shared clonotypes between healthy human individuals. Profiling relied on immunoSEQ multiplex PCR, and the TCRdb table lists in-frame clones only, not all of them. The table includes 2 million to 2.5 million clones, nearly 97% detected once. The sample comprised naive CD4+ T cells sorted from blood. The receptors were sampled from a man younger than 30 in good health. CDR3s include the opening cysteine and the closing phenylalanine or tryptophan. The D gene is left open where the match is weak. Clone sizes are given selectively: once, few, many, or a class where the clone is expanded.

D | J | V | size | DNA | CDR3
TRBD1 | TRBJ1-3 | TRBV28 | . | TGTGCCAGCAGCCCACAGGGGGCGTTTGGAAACACCATATATTTT | CASSPQGAFGNTIYF
. | TRBJ1-2 | TRBV19 | few | TGTGCCAGTAGCCCAAGTATAGCTGGCTACACCTTC | CASSPSIAGYTF
TRBD2 | TRBJ2-3 | TRBV30 | . | TGTGCCTGGAGCCCATTAGCGGGGAAGACAGATACGCAGTATTTT | CAWSPLAGKTDTQYF
. | TRBJ2-7 | TRBV30 | . | TGTGCCTGGAGTGTTCGTCCAGACCCAATAACCTACGAGCAGTACTTC | CAWSVRPDPITYEQYF
. | TRBJ2-5 | TRBV7-6 | . | TGTGCCAGCAGCTTAGCGCCCGTCCCATTGGGGGAGACCCAGTACTTC | CASSLAPVPLGETQYF
TRBD2 | TRBJ2-3 | TRBV7-2 | . | TGTGCCAGCACGTCACTAGCGGGGATGATAAGTGGGACAGATACGCAGTATTTT | CASTSLAGMISGTDTQYF
TRBD2 | TRBJ2-1 | TRBV6-5 | . | TGTGCCAGCAGTAATAGCGGGGGGGCCAATGAGCAGTTCTTC | CASSNSGGANEQFF
. | TRBJ1-2 | TRBV28 | . | TGTGCCAGCACCCCTCCGGCTAACTATGGCTACACCTTC | CASTPPANYGYTF
TRBD2 | TRBJ2-1 | TRBV5-6 | once | TGTGCCAGCAGGCTAGCGGGAGAAACAAATGAGCAGTTCTTC | CASRLAGETNEQFF
. | TRBJ1-1 | TRBV18 | . | TGTGCCAGCTCACCTTTAGGGACTGAAGCTTTCTTT | CASSPLGTEAFF
. | TRBJ1-6 | TRBV7-2 | . | TGTGCCAGCAAGGAAAACTATAATTCACCCCTCCACTTT | CASKENYNSPLHF
TRBD1 | TRBJ2-1 | TRBV10-3 | once | TGTGCCATCCGGGACAGGGAGGACAATGAGCAGTTCTTC | CAIRDREDNEQFF
. | TRBJ2-2 | TRBV7-2 | . | TGTGCCAGCAGCTTAACTAGGACGAACACCGGGGAGCTGTTTTTT | CASSLTRTNTGELFF
. | TRBJ2-6 | TRBV27 | . | TGTGCCAGCACCTCGCTGTCGCAGGCGTACTCTGGGGCCAACGTCCTGACTTTC | CASTSLSQAYSGANVLTF
TRBD1 | TRBJ1-3 | TRBV6-4 | . | TGTGCCAGCAGTAGAAAGGGGGCGGGAGGAAACACCATATATTTT | CASSRKGAGGNTIYF